The source of this TCR beta chain is a study of T cell repertoires in cytomegalovirus infection. Study-wide context: An indication of both CMV infection and matching HLA type came from public TCR beta signatures.

TCRdb analysed the reads with MiXCR anew, one entry per CDR3 protein. The sample carries about 400,000 distinct CDR3 sequences, roughly 20% recorded once. The CDR3 is 13 residues long. V was pared by 8 bases and J by 0 bases, with 10 bases between. Whole-study findings and limits: The response measured ex vivo was dominated by TCR beta clonotypes (HLA-C-restricted and CMV-specific). Public TCR beta family frequency separated CMV-and-HLA carriers, including in an independent cohort.

A remark on this clonotype: Its target is unknown.

Sequences were obtained from PBMCs. The source of this sequence is a human donor in good health (CMV status not recorded). Some clones in this sample may be carry-over from other donors' samples. V gene TRBV12-3 or TRBV12-4 combines with J gene TRBJ2-5; D ambiguous. CDR3 residues: CASGMLDQETQYF. In DNA form, the CDR3 reads TGTGCCAGCGGAATGTTGGACCAAGAGACCCAGTACTTC.